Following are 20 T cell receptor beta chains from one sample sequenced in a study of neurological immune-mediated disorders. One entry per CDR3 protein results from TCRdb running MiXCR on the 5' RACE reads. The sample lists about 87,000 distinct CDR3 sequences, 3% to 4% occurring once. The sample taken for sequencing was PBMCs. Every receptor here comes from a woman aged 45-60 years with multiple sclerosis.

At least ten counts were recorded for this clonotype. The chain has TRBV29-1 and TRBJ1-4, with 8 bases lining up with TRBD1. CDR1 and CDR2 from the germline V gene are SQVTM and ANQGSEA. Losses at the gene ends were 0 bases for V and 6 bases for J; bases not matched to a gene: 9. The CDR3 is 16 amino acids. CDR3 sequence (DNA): TGCAGCGTTGAAGATCCGGAGACAGGGGTACATGAAAAACTGTTTTTT. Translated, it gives CSVEDPETGVHEKLFF.

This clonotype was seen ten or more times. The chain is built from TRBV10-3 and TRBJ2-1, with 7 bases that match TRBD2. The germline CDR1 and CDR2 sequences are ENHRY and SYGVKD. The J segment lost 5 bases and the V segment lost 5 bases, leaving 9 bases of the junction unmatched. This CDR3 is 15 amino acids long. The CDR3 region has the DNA TGTGCCATCAGTCTACCTAGCGGAGGACACAATGAGCAGTTCTTC. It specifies CAISLPSGGHNEQFF.

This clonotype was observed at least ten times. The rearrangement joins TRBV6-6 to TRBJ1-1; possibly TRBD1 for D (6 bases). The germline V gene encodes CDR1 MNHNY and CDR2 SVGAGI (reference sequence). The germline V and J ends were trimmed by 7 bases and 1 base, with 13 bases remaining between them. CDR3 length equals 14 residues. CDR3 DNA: TGTGCCAGCACCGGAGGGGGAGGGAACACTGAAGCTTTCTTT. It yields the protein CASTGGGGNTEAFF.

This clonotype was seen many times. CDR3 in amino acids: CASSLLGGGPKYEQYF. The CDR3 DNA reads TGTGCCAGCAGTTTATTGGGCGGGGGGCCCAAATACGAGCAGTACTTC. The V and J genes are TRBV28 and TRBJ2-7; 8 bases line up with TRBD2. The CDR3 covers 16 residues. J gave up 4 bases and V 1 base, and 9 bases lay outside the gene matches. Germline V CDR1 and CDR2: MDHEN, SYDVKM.

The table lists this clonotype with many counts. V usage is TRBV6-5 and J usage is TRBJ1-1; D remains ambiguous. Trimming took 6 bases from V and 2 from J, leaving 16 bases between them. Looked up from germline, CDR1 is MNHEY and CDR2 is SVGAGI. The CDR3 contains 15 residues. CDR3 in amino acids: CASRPQRATNTEAFF. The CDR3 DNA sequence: TGTGCCAGCAGACCCCAGAGAGCGACCAACACTGAAGCTTTCTTT.

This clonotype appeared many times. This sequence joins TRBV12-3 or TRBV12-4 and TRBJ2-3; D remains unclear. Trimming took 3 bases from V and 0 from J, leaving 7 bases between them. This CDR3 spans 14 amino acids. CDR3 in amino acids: CASSLDQSTDTQYF. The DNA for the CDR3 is TGTGCCAGCAGTTTGGACCAGAGCACAGATACGCAGTATTTT.

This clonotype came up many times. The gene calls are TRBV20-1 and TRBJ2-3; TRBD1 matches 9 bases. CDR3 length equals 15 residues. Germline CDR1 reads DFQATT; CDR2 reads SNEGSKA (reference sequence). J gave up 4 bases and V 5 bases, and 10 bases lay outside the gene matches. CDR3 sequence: CSAHSGTGRSDTQYF. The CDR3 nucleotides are TGCAGTGCTCACTCCGGGACAGGGAGGTCAGATACGCAGTATTTT.

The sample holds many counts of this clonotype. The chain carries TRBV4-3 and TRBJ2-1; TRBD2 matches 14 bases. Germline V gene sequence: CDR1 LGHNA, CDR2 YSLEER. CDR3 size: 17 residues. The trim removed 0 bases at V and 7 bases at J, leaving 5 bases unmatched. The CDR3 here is CASSQELRLAGGNEQFF. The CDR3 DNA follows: TGCGCCAGCAGCCAAGAGCTTAGACTAGCGGGGGGGAATGAGCAGTTCTTC.

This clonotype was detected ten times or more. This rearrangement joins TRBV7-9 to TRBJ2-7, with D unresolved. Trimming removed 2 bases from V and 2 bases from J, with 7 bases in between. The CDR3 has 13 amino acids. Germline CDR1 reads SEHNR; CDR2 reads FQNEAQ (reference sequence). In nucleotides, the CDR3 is TGTGCCAGCAGCTTAAAGGGCGCCTACGAGCAGTACTTC. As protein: CASSLKGAYEQYF.

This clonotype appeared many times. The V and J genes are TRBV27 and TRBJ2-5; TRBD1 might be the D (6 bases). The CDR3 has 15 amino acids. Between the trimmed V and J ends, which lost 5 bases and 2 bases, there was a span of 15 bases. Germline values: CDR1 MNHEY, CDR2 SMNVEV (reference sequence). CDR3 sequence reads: CASSQRTDIQETQYF. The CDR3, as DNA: TGTGCCAGCAGTCAAAGGACAGATATACAAGAGACCCAGTACTTC.

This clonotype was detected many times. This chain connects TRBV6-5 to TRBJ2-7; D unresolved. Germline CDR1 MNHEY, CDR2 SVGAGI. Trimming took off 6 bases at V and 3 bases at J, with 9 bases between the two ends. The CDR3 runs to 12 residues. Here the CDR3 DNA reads TGTGCCAGCAGAAGGACCGACTACGAGCAGTACTTC. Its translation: CASRRTDYEQYF.

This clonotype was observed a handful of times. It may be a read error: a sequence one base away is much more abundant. The CDR3 nucleotides are TGTGCCAGCAGCGTCGAGAACCCGTCCTACGAGCAGTACTTC. It encodes CASSVENPSYEQYF. The rearrangement links TRBV6-1 to TRBJ2-7, with D uncertain. This CDR3 is 14 amino acids long. Germline assignment: CDR1 MNHNS and CDR2 SASEGT. V gave up 6 bases and J gave up 1 base, with 13 bases separating them.

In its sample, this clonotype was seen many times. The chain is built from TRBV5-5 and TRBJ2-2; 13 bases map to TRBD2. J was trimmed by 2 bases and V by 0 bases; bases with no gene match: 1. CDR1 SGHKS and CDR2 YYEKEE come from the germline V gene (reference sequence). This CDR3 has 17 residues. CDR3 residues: CASSLGLAGGNTGELFF. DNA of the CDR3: TGTGCCAGCAGCTTGGGACTAGCGGGGGGAAACACCGGGGAGCTGTTTTTT.

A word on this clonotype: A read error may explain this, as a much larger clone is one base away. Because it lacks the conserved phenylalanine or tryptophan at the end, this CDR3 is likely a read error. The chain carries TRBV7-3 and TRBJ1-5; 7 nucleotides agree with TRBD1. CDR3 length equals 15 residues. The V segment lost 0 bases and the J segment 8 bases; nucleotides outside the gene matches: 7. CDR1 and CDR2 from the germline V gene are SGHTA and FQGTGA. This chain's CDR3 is CASSLTGGGKEPQHI. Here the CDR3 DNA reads TGTGCCAGCAGCTTAACCGGAGGGGGCAAGGAGCCCCAGCATATT.

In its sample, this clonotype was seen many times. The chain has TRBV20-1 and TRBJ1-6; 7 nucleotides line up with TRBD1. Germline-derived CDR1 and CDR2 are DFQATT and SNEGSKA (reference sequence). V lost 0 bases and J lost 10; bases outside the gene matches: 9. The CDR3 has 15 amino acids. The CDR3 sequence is CSARETPGQTSPLHF. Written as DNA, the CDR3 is TGCAGTGCTAGAGAGACACCGGGACAGACCTCACCCCTCCACTTT.

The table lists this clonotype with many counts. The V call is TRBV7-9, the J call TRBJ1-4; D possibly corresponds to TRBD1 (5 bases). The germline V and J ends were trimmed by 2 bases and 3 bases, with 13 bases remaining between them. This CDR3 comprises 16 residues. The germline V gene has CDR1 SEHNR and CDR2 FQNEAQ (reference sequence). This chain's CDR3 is CASSLPPGYPNEKLFF. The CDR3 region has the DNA TGTGCCAGCAGCTTACCACCAGGGTACCCTAATGAAAAACTGTTTTTT. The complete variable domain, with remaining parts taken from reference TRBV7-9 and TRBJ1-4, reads DTGVSQNPRHKITKRGQNVTFRCDPISEHNRLYWYRQTLGQGPEFLTYFQNEAQLEKSRLLSDRFSAERPKGSFSTLEIQRTEQGDSAMYLCASSLPPGYPNEKLFFGSGTQLSVL.

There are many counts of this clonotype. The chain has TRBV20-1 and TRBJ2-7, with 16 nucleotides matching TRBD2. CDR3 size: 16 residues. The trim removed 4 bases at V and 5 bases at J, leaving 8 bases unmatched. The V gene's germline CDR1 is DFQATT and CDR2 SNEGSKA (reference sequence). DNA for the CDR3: TGCAGTGCTAACCGAGGGACTAGCGGGGGGGCCCACGAGCAGTACTTC. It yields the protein CSANRGTSGGAHEQYF.

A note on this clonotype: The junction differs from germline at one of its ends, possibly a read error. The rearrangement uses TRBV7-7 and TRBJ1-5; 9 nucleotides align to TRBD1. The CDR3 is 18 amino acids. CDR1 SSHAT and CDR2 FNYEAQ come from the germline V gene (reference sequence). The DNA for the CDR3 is TGTGCTAGCAGCCATATGGGACAGGGCGTATATAGCAATCAGCCCCAGCATTTT. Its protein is CASSHMGQGVYSNQPQHF.

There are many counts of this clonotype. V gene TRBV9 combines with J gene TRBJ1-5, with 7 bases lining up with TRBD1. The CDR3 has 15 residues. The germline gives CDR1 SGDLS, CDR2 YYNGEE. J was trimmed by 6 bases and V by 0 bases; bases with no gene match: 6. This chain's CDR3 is CASSVEPGGGQPQHF. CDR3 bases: TGTGCCAGCAGCGTAGAGCCAGGGGGAGGTCAGCCCCAGCATTTT.

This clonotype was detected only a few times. CDR3 residues: CASSQAFARSEAFF. The CDR3 nucleotides read TGTGCCAGCAGCCAAGCATTTGCACGGAGTGAAGCTTTCTTT. This chain links TRBV3-1 with TRBJ1-1; D is uncertain. Germline CDR1 LGHDT, CDR2 YNNKEL (reference sequence). The CDR3 extends over 14 amino acids. The V end was cut by 1 base, the J end by 7 bases, with 13 bases between.